This entry features one T cell receptor (beta chain) sequence. The data were obtained in a study of blood T cell repertoires in COVID-19. About the study: Samples of COVID-19 (acute and convalescent) were obtained from the United States, Italy and Spain.

In the source study's methods: Reference gene primer amplification in the assay estimated nucleated cell counts. TCRdb keeps only in-frame clones here, not all; method: immunoSEQ multiplex PCR. That table is the source of V, J and clone size, and D and trimming were worked out from the DNA. Counted here are roughly 250,000 clones, 75% to 95% occurring once; the ten biggest clones make up 1.9%. Trimming cost V 4 bases and J 0 bases, with 16 bases left between them. The CDR3 consists of 16 residues. Germline lookup yields CDR1 LGHDT and CDR2 YNNKEL (reference sequence). Grouping used clinical history reported by participants in a survey and questionnaire. Cohort 3 donors were reported recovered after two negative PCRs, clearance, or symptom resolution.

The chain joins TRBV3-1 (or the pseudogene TRBV3-2) to TRBJ2-7; maybe TRBD2 (6 bases). Sequenced input: PBMCs or T cells enriched from blood (not recorded which). The TCR originated in a woman between 18 and 29 years old who had recovered from COVID-19. CDR3 amino acids: CASSPGGQLFSYEQYF. CDR3 sequence (DNA): TGTGCCAGCAGCCCCGGAGGGCAGCTTTTCTCCTACGAGCAGTACTTC.